This paragraph covers one T cell receptor (beta chain) sequence. Which antigen it targets is not known. Nothing much larger sits one base from this clone, and base qualities are not available. The immunoSEQ Assay, a bias-controlled multiplex PCR, was used to amplify TCRbeta CDR3 regions from genomic DNA. Per the source publication's procedure: The number of nucleated cells in each sample was estimated by amplification of reference gene primers within the assay. To quantify the absolute abundance of each unique TCRbeta CDR3 rearrangement, sequence reads were collapsed and filtered. Productive Simpson clonality was computed per sample as the square root of Simpson's diversity index over productive rearrangements. TCRdb took over this immuneACCESS table, retaining in-frame rearrangements with V and J assigned. Such tables are incomplete; in checked studies, under half of the missing clones stem from an unresolved V gene, and the remainder is unexplained. V, J and clone size reflect that table, while D and trimming were determined from the DNA. This sample holds a few hundred thousand clones; about four fifths were observed only once. Of the sample, roughly 1.3% is held by the ten largest clones.

Each collaborating institution followed its own protocols to collect whole blood in K2EDTA tubes. For TCRbeta analysis, collaborator samples were shipped as frozen whole blood, as isolated PBMCs, or as DNA extracted from either sample type. The data belong to a study of blood T cell repertoires in COVID-19 (dated by TCRdb to the early 2020s). For the study in its entirety: The collaborator samples originated in the United States, Italy and Spain and spanned the acute and convalescent phases of COVID-19. HLA class I and class II types, where available, came from metadata supplied by the sample provider rather than from assay-based typing. The repertoires were released in a freely available public database intended as a resource for research on the immune response to SARS-CoV-2. Nearly every sample came with metadata listing a de-identified subject ID, COVID-19 status, age in years and sex. The dataset comprised deeply sampled blood TCRbeta repertoires from subjects exposed to, actively infected with, or recovered from COVID-19. The material from the prospective study consisted of cDNA or gDNA derived from T cells, B-cell-depleted T cells, or PBMCs. Samples came from the ongoing ImmuneRACE study (first 160 participants) plus 1,254 subjects from 6 global collaborators.

In the germline V gene, CDR1 corresponds to LGHNT and CDR2 to FRNRAP. V sheds 4 bases and J sheds 5 bases, leaving 12 bases between their ends. The CDR3 contains 14 residues, cysteine and phenylalanine counted. Only the CDR3 DNA stays, 42 bases, in frame from base 1. The full study reports these points: How much clinical and demographic metadata was included differed by source and by participant, and the metadata was provided uncurated.

Sequences were obtained from peripheral blood. The V and J genes are TRBV12-5 and TRBJ2-1; tentative D gene TRBD1, with 6 bases matching. This clonotype was sampled from a woman between 45 and 60 years old with acute or convalescent COVID-19. In nucleotide form, the sequence is TGTGCTAGTGGTTGGGGGCAGGAAGACAATGAGCAGTTCTTC. Translated, this gives CASGWGQEDNEQFF.